What follows are 32 T cell receptor beta chains derived from one specimen sequenced in a study of cytomegalovirus exposure and HLA in healthy donors. This table comes from immunoSEQ multiplex PCR, and its TCRdb copy is limited to in-frame clones, with some not included. The table records over 200,000 clones, about nine tenths of them present only once. Source material: PBMCs. The receptors shown here come from a woman aged 18 to 35 in good health and CMV-seropositive.

As to this clone: Other DNA sequences in the same sample also yield this CDR3. This chain joins TRBV20-1 and TRBJ2-5; D unresolved. The CDR3 is made up of 10 amino acids. CDR1 is DFQATT, CDR2 SNEGSKA, per germline (reference sequence). The V end lost 6 bases, the J end lost 2 bases, and 4 bases lay between the germline ends. The CDR3 sequence is CSASQETQYF. The CDR3 nucleotides are TGCAGTGCATCTCAAGAGACCCAGTACTTC.

The chain combines TRBV7-9 with TRBJ2-1, with D perhaps TRBD1 (5 bases). Per the germline V gene, CDR1 is SEHNR and CDR2 is FQNEAQ (reference sequence). Trimming pared 7 bases from V and 8 bases from J, leaving 21 bases between. The CDR3 extends over 15 amino acids. The DNA for the CDR3 is TGTGCCAGCACCCCACAGGCCATTCCTTTGGATGAGCAGTTCTTC. It codes for CASTPQAIPLDEQFF.

This chain's CDR3 is CASSLDLAAFYEQYF. DNA of the CDR3: TGTGCCAGCAGCTTAGATCTAGCGGCTTTCTACGAGCAGTACTTC. V usage is TRBV11-2 and J usage is TRBJ2-7, with TRBD2 matching over 7 bases. The CDR3 totals 15 residues. Losses at the gene ends were 0 bases for V and 3 bases for J; bases not matched to a gene: 5. CDR1 and CDR2 from the germline V gene are SGHAT and FQNNGV.

This clone was seen a handful of times. Here the CDR3 reads CAWRAQGGYGYTF. The DNA of the CDR3 is TGTGCCTGGAGAGCGCAGGGCGGCTATGGCTACACCTTC. V gene TRBV30 combines with J gene TRBJ1-2, with D perhaps matching TRBD1 (5 bases). This CDR3 is built from 13 residues. The germline CDR1 and CDR2 sequences are GTSNPN and SVGIG (reference sequence). Between the trimmed V and J ends, which lost 3 bases and 4 bases, there was a span of 12 bases.

In the case of this clone: The sample contains more than one DNA sequence encoding this CDR3. The CDR3 is CASSDSGSSYEQYF. CDR3 sequence (DNA): TGCGCCAGCTCCGATAGCGGGAGTAGCTACGAGCAGTACTTC. The V and J genes are TRBV5-1 and TRBJ2-7; 9 bases map to TRBD2. Trimming at V came to 7 bases and at J to 3 bases, leaving 8 bases not matched to a gene. This CDR3 spans 14 amino acids. Germline CDR1 and CDR2: SGHRS and YFSETQ.

Only a few counts were recorded for this clone. The chain joins TRBV25-1 to TRBJ2-2; 10 nucleotides agree with TRBD1. Per germline, CDR1 MGHDK and CDR2 SYGVNS. This CDR3 has 16 amino acids. With 4 bases clipped from V and 6 bases from J, the junction kept 8 bases outside the gene matches. The CDR3 DNA follows: TGTGCCAGCAGTGCCCCCAGACAGGGGGCGTCCGGGGAGCTGTTTTTT. Encoded protein: CASSAPRQGASGELFF.

The chain joins TRBV19 to TRBJ1-1; 7 nucleotides agree with TRBD1. Per germline, CDR1 LNHDA and CDR2 SQIVND (reference sequence). The junction had 5 bases not matched to a gene; V was cut back by 4 bases and J by 6 bases. The CDR3 is made up of 13 amino acids. The CDR3 sequence: CASSSQGESEAFF. CDR3 DNA: TGTGCCAGTAGTAGTCAGGGGGAGTCTGAAGCTTTCTTT.

This sequence joins TRBV27 and TRBJ2-7; 8 bases agree with TRBD2. The CDR3 is 16 residues long. Per germline, CDR1 MNHEY and CDR2 SMNVEV (reference sequence). The V segment lost 5 bases and the J segment 6 bases; nucleotides outside the gene matches: 15. CDR3 protein: CASSPLMAGGPPEQYF. CDR3 sequence (DNA): TGTGCCAGCAGTCCCCTTATGGCGGGAGGTCCTCCCGAGCAGTACTTC.

The V and J genes are TRBV10-1 and TRBJ2-3, with D possibly TRBD1 on 5 matching bases. Germline-derived CDR1 and CDR2 are WNHNN and SYGVQD (reference sequence). Trimming removed 2 bases from V and 3 bases from J, with 9 bases in between. This CDR3 contains 14 residues. The CDR3 sequence: CASSEAGITDTQYF. The CDR3 bases are TGCGCCAGCAGTGAGGCAGGGATTACAGATACGCAGTATTTT.

This clone showed up just once. This rearrangement joins TRBV9 to TRBJ1-1; a possible D gene is TRBD1 (6 bases). Trimming left V 1 base short and J 0 bases short, with 16 bases between. Germline CDR1 is SGDLS and CDR2 is YYNGEE. The CDR3 extends over 17 amino acids. The CDR3 sequence: CASSVSRMGHMNTEAFF. DNA for the CDR3: TGTGCCAGCAGCGTAAGTAGGATGGGACACATGAACACTGAAGCTTTCTTT.

This clone was picked up a small number of times. The chain joins TRBV18 to TRBJ2-7; 13 nucleotides line up with TRBD2. Germline V gene lookup returns CDR1 KGHSH and CDR2 LQKENI. The CDR3 extends over 15 amino acids. J lost 5 bases, V lost 6 bases, and 7 bases had no gene match. CDR3 loop: CASSGTSGTGNEQYF. CDR3 in DNA: TGTGCCAGCTCGGGGACTAGCGGGACGGGCAACGAGCAGTACTTC.

The gene calls are TRBV30 and TRBJ1-1, with D hard to call. V was shortened by 1 base and J by 6 bases, with 21 bases between the two germline ends. The CDR3 is 16 residues long. The V gene's germline CDR1 is GTSNPN and CDR2 SVGIG (reference sequence). The CDR3 spells CAWSADPSEEFAEAFF. The CDR3 region has the DNA TGTGCCTGGAGTGCAGATCCGTCGGAGGAGTTCGCTGAAGCTTTCTTT.

V usage is TRBV10-1 and J usage is TRBJ1-1, with D tentatively TRBD1 (6 bases). This CDR3 is 16 amino acids long. The ends were cut back, 6 bases at V and 4 bases at J, with 21 bases in the middle. The V gene's germline CDR1 is WNHNN and CDR2 SYGVQD (reference sequence). CDR3 sequence reads: CASSGGPGEGGTEAFF. CDR3 coding DNA: TGCGCCAGCAGCGGGGGCCCAGGGGAGGGAGGCACTGAAGCTTTCTTT.

The genes are TRBV7-3 and TRBJ2-2, with 9 bases matching TRBD1. CDR1 is SGHTA, CDR2 FQGTGA, per germline. With V trimmed by 4 bases and J by 4 bases, 1 base remained unmatched. The CDR3 totals 14 residues. The CDR3 here is CASSYRGLTGELFF. CDR3 in DNA: TGTGCCAGCAGCTACAGGGGGCTCACCGGGGAGCTGTTTTTT.

The chain carries TRBV13 and TRBJ2-1; possible D gene TRBD1, 5 bases. Germline loops: CDR1 PRHDT, CDR2 FYEKMQ (reference sequence). Trimming stripped 5 bases from V and 0 bases from J, with 8 bases between. CDR3 size: 14 residues. CDR3 sequence: CASSHDSSYNEQFF. In nucleotides, the CDR3 is TGTGCCAGCAGCCACGACAGCTCCTACAATGAGCAGTTCTTC.

This rearrangement joins TRBV28 to TRBJ1-1; D might be TRBD1 (5 bases). Germline V gives CDR1 MDHEN, CDR2 SYDVKM. Trimming left V 3 bases short and J 9 bases short, with 20 bases between. This CDR3 has 15 amino acids. The CDR3 reads CASSLRGPAGQKAFF. The CDR3 bases are TGTGCCAGCAGTTTGCGGGGCCCGGCGGGTCAGAAAGCTTTCTTT.

CDR3 DNA sequence: TGTGCCAGCAGTGAACAGGGGGACACAGATACGCAGTATTTT. The encoded protein is CASSEQGDTDTQYF. This sequence joins TRBV2 and TRBJ2-3; 7 bases align to TRBD1. The ends lost 2 bases at V and 2 bases at J; junction bases unmatched: 1. There are 14 residues in the CDR3. The V gene's germline CDR1 is SNHLY and CDR2 FYNNEI.

CDR3 sequence reads: CASSTTRTGNYGYTF. CDR3 sequence (DNA): TGTGCCAGTAGTACGACTCGGACAGGGAACTATGGCTACACCTTC. The V and J genes are TRBV19 and TRBJ1-2; 8 bases line up with TRBD1. Unmatched junction bases numbered 6, after V lost 4 bases and J lost 2 bases. The CDR3 runs to 15 residues. Germline values: CDR1 LNHDA, CDR2 SQIVND (reference sequence).

This chain joins TRBV5-4 and TRBJ2-2; D gene uncertain. The germline V gene encodes CDR1 SGHNT and CDR2 YYREEE (reference sequence). V was pared by 0 bases and J by 4 bases, with 7 bases between. The length of the CDR3 is 14 residues. DNA of the CDR3: TGTGCCAGCAGCTTGGAGCTTGGCACCGGGGAGCTGTTTTTT. As protein: CASSLELGTGELFF.

This clone has only a few counts. V and J are TRBV7-3 and TRBJ1-2; TRBD1 matches 7 bases. V shed 1 base and J 3 bases; nucleotides not matched to a gene: 2. The CDR3 consists of 14 residues. Germline lookup yields CDR1 SGHTA and CDR2 FQGTGA. The CDR3 sequence is CASSLNQGDYGYTF. The CDR3 DNA reads TGTGCCAGCAGCTTAAATCAGGGGGACTATGGCTACACCTTC. Complete variable domain (other parts from reference TRBV7-3 and TRBJ1-2): GAGVSQTPSNKVTEKGKYVELRCDPISGHTALYWYRQSLGQGPEFLIYFQGTGAADDSGLPNDRFFAVRPEGSVSTLKIQRTERGDSAVYLCASSLNQGDYGYTFGSGTRLTVV.

CDR3 bases: TGTGCCAGCAGCTTAGTTCGGCCTAGCGGGGGGTACGAGCAGTACTTC. It specifies CASSLVRPSGGYEQYF. The rearrangement joins TRBV11-2 to TRBJ2-7, with 11 bases fitting TRBD2. This CDR3 has 16 residues. V shed 1 base, J shed 4 bases, and the junction held 6 bases outside the gene matches. Germline CDR1 reads SGHAT; CDR2 reads FQNNGV.

The chain couples TRBV5-6 to TRBJ2-7, with TRBD1 identical over 11 bases. Germline V lookup: CDR1 SGHDT, CDR2 YYEEEE. This CDR3 is built from 15 residues. V lost 4 bases and J lost 0; bases outside the gene matches: 3. The CDR3 nucleotides are TGTGCCAGCAGCACCGGGACAGGGGGCTCCTACGAGCAGTACTTC. Its protein is CASSTGTGGSYEQYF. The complete variable domain, with remaining parts taken from reference TRBV5-6 and TRBJ2-7, reads DAGVTQSPTHLIKTRGQQVTLRCSPKSGHDTVSWYQQALGQGPQFIFQYYEEEERQRGNFPDRFSGHQFPNYSSELNVNALLLGDSALYLCASSTGTGGSYEQYFGPGTRLTVT.

This chain joins TRBV28 and TRBJ2-1; D remains unclear. The CDR3 length is 15 residues. V dropped 2 bases and J dropped 0 bases, with 8 bases sitting between them. Germline CDR1 MDHEN, CDR2 SYDVKM. DNA of the CDR3: TGTGCCAGCAGTTTACATAGGAGCTCCTACAATGAGCAGTTCTTC. It translates to CASSLHRSSYNEQFF.

This rearrangement joins TRBV6-5 to TRBJ1-5; 7 nucleotides align to TRBD1. Unmatched junction bases numbered 8, after V lost 4 bases and J lost 5 bases. This CDR3 has 15 residues. Germline V gives CDR1 MNHEY, CDR2 SVGAGI. CDR3 loop: CASSSEGDSDQPQHF. The CDR3 nucleotides read TGTGCCAGCAGTTCAGAGGGGGACAGCGATCAGCCCCAGCATTTT.

The rearrangement uses TRBV27 and TRBJ1-5; weak D call: TRBD1 (5 bases). Between the trimmed V and J ends, which lost 5 bases and 1 base, there was a span of 12 bases. CDR3 length: 15 residues. Germline V gene sequence: CDR1 MNHEY, CDR2 SMNVEV (reference sequence). DNA of the CDR3: TGTGCCAGCAGTCCCGGGACTGAAAGCAATCAGCCCCAGCATTTT. Its translation is CASSPGTESNQPQHF.

The chain employs TRBV7-8 and TRBJ2-7; 8 nucleotides match TRBD2. The V segment lost 5 bases and the J segment 2 bases; nucleotides outside the gene matches: 5. Germline V gives CDR1 SGHVS, CDR2 FQNEAQ. This CDR3 region has 14 residues. This CDR3 reads CASSPTSGTYEQYF. In nucleotides, the CDR3 is TGTGCCAGCAGCCCCACTAGCGGAACCTACGAGCAGTACTTC.

This rearrangement joins TRBV28 to TRBJ2-7, with D tentatively TRBD2 (6 bases). Germline CDR1 reads MDHEN; CDR2 reads SYDVKM. V was shortened by 1 base and J by 2 bases, with 18 bases between the two germline ends. The CDR3 is 17 residues long. CDR3 DNA sequence: TGTGCCAGCAGTTTATCCCCCCGGCGACTAGTCACCTACGAGCAGTACTTC. Translating gives CASSLSPRRLVTYEQYF.

As to this clone: Other DNA sequences in the same sample also yield this CDR3. This rearrangement joins TRBV19 to TRBJ2-3, with TRBD1 matching over 7 bases. The CDR3 loop spans 15 amino acids. J gave up 2 bases and V 1 base, and 3 bases lay outside the gene matches. Germline assignment: CDR1 LNHDA and CDR2 SQIVND (reference sequence). CDR3 amino acids: CASSIGTGLTDTQYF. The CDR3 region has the DNA TGTGCCAGTAGTATAGGGACAGGTCTCACAGATACGCAGTATTTT.

The CDR3 protein is CAATGGDQPQHF. In DNA, the CDR3 is TGTGCCGCCACAGGGGGCGACCAGCCCCAGCATTTT. The chain carries TRBV10-3 and TRBJ1-5; TRBD1 matches at 9 bases. CDR1 and CDR2 from the germline V gene are ENHRY and SYGVKD. This CDR3 spans 12 amino acids. V was pared by 11 bases and J by 7 bases, with 6 bases of the junction left unmatched.

The chain combines TRBV7-9 with TRBJ2-5; D not resolved. The CDR3 has 12 residues. Per the germline V gene, CDR1 is SEHNR and CDR2 is FQNEAQ (reference sequence). The V and J ends lost 1 base and 5 bases respectively, with 5 bases between them. In DNA, the CDR3 is TGTGCCAGCAGCTTAGTGGGCGAGACCCAGTACTTC. As protein: CASSLVGETQYF.

Comment on this clone: One junction end does not reproduce the germline sequence, and a read error may be involved. The chain has TRBV7-7 and TRBJ2-7; 7 bases fit TRBD1. The germline gives CDR1 SSHAT, CDR2 FNYEAQ (reference sequence). The CDR3 consists of 15 residues. The CDR3 coding sequence is TGTGCTAGCAGCTCCTTTGACAGGGTGGACTACGAGCAGTACTTC. Its translation: CASSSFDRVDYEQYF.

The rearrangement joins TRBV15 to TRBJ2-1; 8 bases align to TRBD2. The CDR3 length is 16 residues. With 3 bases clipped from V and 6 bases from J, the junction kept 10 bases outside the gene matches. Germline CDR1 is LNHNV and CDR2 is YYDKDF (reference sequence). CDR3 DNA sequence: TGTGCCACCAGCAGCGCCCCTAGCGGGTTCGGCAATGAGCAGTTCTTC. Amino acid sequence: CATSSAPSGFGNEQFF.